The 10 T cell receptor beta chains below come from one sample, sequenced in a study of blood T cell repertoires in COVID-19. Libraries were prepared by immunoSEQ multiplex PCR; TCRdb keeps only in-frame clonotypes and omits some of them. The sample consists of around 310,000 clones, around 89% of them appearing once. Source material: peripheral blood. The receptors shown here come from a woman aged 40 to 50 with COVID-19, enrolled during active disease.

V usage is TRBV6-4 and J usage is TRBJ1-4; no clear D gene. CDR1 MRHNA and CDR2 SNTAGT come from the germline V gene. V lost 7 bases and J 3 bases, leaving 12 bases between the germline ends. The CDR3 length is 14 residues. The CDR3 DNA reads TGTGCCAGCATTAATCAGGCACCTAATGAAAAACTGTTTTTT. Translation: CASINQAPNEKLFF.

This chain joins TRBV7-3 and TRBJ2-2, with D maybe TRBD1 (5 bases). CDR3 length: 12 residues. Germline V CDR1 and CDR2: SGHTA, FQGTGA. V shed 6 bases and J shed 4 bases, with 6 bases lying between them. This CDR3 reads CASSTGTGELFF. CDR3 coding DNA: TGTGCCAGCAGTACAGGCACCGGGGAGCTGTTTTTT.

The V and J genes are TRBV2 and TRBJ2-3; 7 bases line up with TRBD2. The CDR3 has 11 amino acids. V dropped 9 bases and J dropped 6; count of bases not matched to a gene: 3. Germline V gene sequence: CDR1 SNHLY, CDR2 FYNNEI. CDR3 region: CASRLADTQYF. CDR3 in DNA: TGTGCCAGTCGACTAGCCGATACGCAGTATTTT. The variable domain in full, completed from reference TRBV2 and TRBJ2-3, reads EPEVTQTPSHQVTQMGQEVILRCVPISNHLYFYWYRQILGQKVEFLVSFYNNEISEKSEIFDDQFSVERPDGSNFTLKIRSTKLEDSAMYFCASRLADTQYFGPGTRLTVL.

This clone was found once. The chain has TRBV28 and TRBJ2-3; 7 nucleotides match TRBD1. CDR3 size: 15 residues. Germline CDR1 MDHEN, CDR2 SYDVKM. J lost 1 base, V lost 6 bases, and 7 bases had no gene match. The CDR3 coding sequence is TGTGCCAGCAGCCAGGGACAGCCAGGCACAGATACGCAGTATTTT. Translation: CASSQGQPGTDTQYF.

The rearrangement uses TRBV9 and TRBJ1-4, with TRBD1 matching 11 bases. This CDR3 contains 15 residues. Unmatched junction bases numbered 5, after V lost 2 bases and J lost 8 bases. Germline V gene data show CDR1 as SGDLS and CDR2 as YYNGEE. The CDR3 reads CASSVGTGGQEKLFF. CDR3 coding DNA: TGTGCCAGCAGCGTCGGGACAGGGGGTCAGGAAAAACTGTTTTTT.

The chain joins TRBV5-4 to TRBJ1-1; 7 bases agree with TRBD1. CDR3 length: 15 residues. With V trimmed by 4 bases and J by 4 bases, 10 bases remained unmatched. Per the germline V gene, CDR1 is SGHNT and CDR2 is YYREEE (reference sequence). The CDR3 spells CASSPTDRVGTEAFF. CDR3 bases: TGTGCCAGCAGCCCTACAGACAGGGTGGGCACTGAAGCTTTCTTT.

The rearrangement links TRBV6-5 to TRBJ1-1, with D possibly TRBD1 on 6 matching bases. The germline CDR1 and CDR2 sequences are MNHEY and SVGAGI. The CDR3 covers 14 residues. V was pared by 6 bases and J by 10 bases, with 21 bases between. CDR3 coding DNA: TGTGCCAGCAGGGGCCTCAGGGGTATAAATGTAGCTTTCTTT. Translation: CASRGLRGINVAFF.

The rearrangement links TRBV28 to TRBJ1-5, with 11 bases identical to TRBD1. CDR3 length: 17 residues. Germline V gives CDR1 MDHEN, CDR2 SYDVKM. The V gene end was trimmed by 4 bases and the J gene end by 4 bases; junction bases not matched to a gene: 9. The DNA for the CDR3 is TGTGCCAGCAGTTACGGGACAGGGGGACCGCCTAATCAGCCCCAGCATTTT. Translated, it gives CASSYGTGGPPNQPQHF. Supplemented by reference TRBV28 and TRBJ1-5, the full variable domain reads DVKVTQSSRYLVKRTGEKVFLECVQDMDHENMFWYRQDPGLGLRLIYFSYDVKMKEKGDIPEGYSVSREKKERFSLILESASTNQTSMYLCASSYGTGGPPNQPQHFGDGTRLSIL.

The rearrangement joins TRBV7-8 to TRBJ2-7, with a possible D match to TRBD1 (5 bases). There are 14 residues in the CDR3. The V end lost 1 base, the J end lost 3 bases, and 10 bases lay between the germline ends. Germline V gives CDR1 SGHVS, CDR2 FQNEAQ. The CDR3: CASSLGQRIYEQYF. Written as DNA, the CDR3 is TGTGCCAGCAGCTTAGGACAGCGTATCTACGAGCAGTACTTC. Full variable domain (remainder filled in from reference TRBV7-8 and TRBJ2-7): GAGVSQSPRYKVAKRGQDVALRCDPISGHVSLFWYQQALGQGPEFLTYFQNEAQLDKSGLPSDRFFAERPEGSVSTLKIQRTQQEDSAVYLCASSLGQRIYEQYFGPGTRLTVT.

This chain joins TRBV7-8 and TRBJ1-2; 8 positions match TRBD1. The CDR3 is 14 residues long. Germline-derived CDR1 and CDR2 are SGHVS and FQNEAQ. With V trimmed by 0 bases and J by 8 bases, 5 bases remained unmatched. CDR3 nucleotide sequence: TGTGCCAGCAGCTTAGCCAGGGGGCTCGGGGGCTACACCTTC. Translated: CASSLARGLGGYTF.